The 5 T cell receptor beta chains presented below share a single source sample, sequenced in a study of T cell repertoires in cytomegalovirus infection (dated by TCRdb to about 2019). This sample was sequenced with an Illumina HiSeq 1500. TCRdb passed the public sequencing reads through fastp at Q25 and MiXCR, retaining productive beta sequences. Rows with one shared CDR3 protein collapse into an entry with the most common genes and DNA. For this sample there are around 55,000 distinct CDR3 sequences; roughly a fifth appear just once. Around a quarter of the sample belongs to the ten largest clones. This sample's treatment or condition label indicates: in vitro stimulation with specific CMV peptide epitopes to enrich CMV-specific T cells. Antigen specificity for these receptors is unknown. This sample comprised CD8+ T cells from cultured PBMCs, obtained from culture after CMV antigen stimulation. The receptors originated from a human donor in good health (CMV status not recorded). Some clones in this sample may be carry-over from other donors' samples.

The rearrangement joins TRBV2 to TRBJ2-1; 13 nucleotides agree with TRBD2. In germline, CDR1 is SNHLY, CDR2 FYNNEI. V gave up 2 bases and J gave up 1 base; unmatched junction bases: 2. This CDR3 region has 17 residues. The CDR3 nucleotides read TGTGCCAGCAGTGAAACTAGCGGGAGGGGATCCTACAATGAGCAGTTCTTC. It codes for CASSETSGRGSYNEQFF.

This rearrangement joins TRBV7-8 to TRBJ2-2; tentatively, D is TRBD1 or TRBD2 (5 bases each). V lost 2 bases, J lost 6 bases, and 7 bases lay in between. CDR3 length: 13 amino acids. The germline V gene encodes CDR1 SGHVS and CDR2 FQNEAQ. CDR3 coding DNA: TGTGCCAGCAGCTTATTGGGGGCCGGGGAGCTGTTTTTT. Its protein is CASSLLGAGELFF.

The genes are TRBV28 and TRBJ1-5, with a possible D match to TRBD1 (6 bases). The CDR3 consists of 17 residues. Germline values: CDR1 MDHEN, CDR2 SYDVKM. V lost 5 bases and J lost 0, with 17 bases in between. The CDR3 is CASSPGTTGYSNQPQHF. CDR3 DNA: TGTGCCAGCAGTCCTGGGACAACCGGTTATAGCAATCAGCCCCAGCATTTT.

This sequence joins TRBV7-9 and TRBJ1-2; tentatively, D is TRBD1 (6 bases). Trimming removed 4 bases from V and 7 bases from J, with 13 bases in between. This CDR3 region has 13 residues. Germline CDR1 and CDR2: SEHNR and FQNEAQ (reference sequence). CDR3 in amino acids: CASSSDRTSGYTF. CDR3 DNA sequence: TGTGCCAGCAGCTCTGACAGGACTAGTGGCTACACCTTC.

The chain combines TRBV15 with TRBJ2-3; D gene uncertain. The germline V gene has CDR1 LNHNV and CDR2 YYDKDF (reference sequence). Trimming left V 0 bases short and J 0 bases short, with 13 bases between. CDR3 length equals 17 residues. The CDR3 region is CATSRDGSPPSTDTQYF. The CDR3, as DNA: TGTGCCACCAGCAGAGATGGTAGTCCCCCTAGCACAGATACGCAGTATTTT. The variable domain in full, with the rest retrieved from reference TRBV15 and TRBJ2-3, is DAMVIQNPRYQVTQFGKPVTLSCSQTLNHNVMYWYQQKSSQAPKLLFHYYDKDFNNEADTPDNFQSRRPNTSFCFLDIRSPGLGDTAMYLCATSRDGSPPSTDTQYFGPGTRLTVL.